The present T cell receptor beta chain was sequenced within a study of blood T cells in healthy people across ages. Study conclusions and caveats: Donors of long life had a larger count of naive CD4+ cells and greater diversity than aged donors.

Together with a sample-barcoded 5' primer, a J-beta primer mix was included in a second PCR lasting about 6 to 11 cycles. The template-switch adaptor, which had 12 random nucleotides, put a tag on each cDNA molecule. TCRdb used MiXCR to reprocess the 5' RACE reads, holding one entry per CDR3 protein. The data contain some 370,000 distinct CDR3 sequences, roughly half of them singletons. The count of this clonotype is one. What it binds is not known. The V end lost 4 bases, the J end lost 5 bases, and 9 bases lay between the germline ends. The CDR3 totals 13 residues. CDR1 MNHEY and CDR2 SMNVEV come from the germline V gene (reference sequence).

The receptor was derived from a man between 60 and 70 years old in good health. The chain links TRBV27 to TRBJ2-1; perhaps TRBD1 as D (6 bases). Sequenced material: blood. The CDR3 region is CASSWDTNNEQFF. The CDR3 coding sequence is TGTGCCAGCAGTTGGGACACGAACAATGAGCAGTTCTTC.